These T cell receptor beta chains were read from a single sample in a study of Ad26.COV2.S vaccination and SARS-CoV-2 variants. The data were produced by immunoSEQ multiplex PCR, yet TCRdb's version contains in-frame clones alone and is incomplete. There are over 400,000 clones in the sample; 90% occur only once, and around 4.2% lies in the top ten. Sample: peripheral blood, taken in a trial of Ad26.COV2.S vaccine versus placebo. The receptors were sampled from a person between 18 and 59 years old who received the Ad26.COV2.S COVID-19 vaccine or a placebo. The CDR3 runs from the conserved cysteine through the conserved F or W. Each record gives: D gene, J gene, clone size, V gene, CDR3 protein, CDR3 DNA. D genes are given only for firm matches. Size is stated for part of the rows, as once, few or many counts, or as a class when the clone is expanded.

>NA|TRBJ2-3|NA|TRBV6-5
CASSYSEVGTTDTQYF
TGTGCCAGCAGTTACTCGGAGGTCGGGACCACAGATACGCAGTATTTT
>NA|TRBJ1-4|NA|TRBV6-1
CASSEPRGSNEKLFF
TGTGCCAGCAGTGAACCCAGGGGCTCTAATGAAAAACTGTTTTTT
>NA|TRBJ2-3|NA|TRBV5-1
CASSLGGLDTQYF
TGCGCCAGCAGCCTGGGCGGGTTGGATACGCAGTATTTT
>NA|TRBJ1-3|NA|TRBV2
CASTFGISGNTIYF
TGTGCCAGCACCTTCGGCATCTCTGGAAACACCATATATTTT
>TRBD1|TRBJ2-1|NA|TRBV5-6
CASSLGKGAGEQFF
TGTGCCAGCAGCTTAGGAAAGGGGGCTGGTGAGCAGTTCTTC
>TRBD1|TRBJ1-2|NA|TRBV28
CASTLTGGINYGYTF
TGTGCCAGCACCCTGACAGGGGGTATCAACTATGGCTACACCTTC
>NA|TRBJ1-3|NA|TRBV20-1
CSASKGGYSGNTIYF
TGCAGTGCTAGTAAGGGTGGGTACTCTGGAAACACCATATATTTT
>NA|TRBJ2-7|NA|TRBV6-6
CASSRQNSYEQYF
TGTGCCAGCAGCCGACAGAACTCCTACGAGCAGTACTTC
>NA|TRBJ2-2|NA|TRBV5-1
CASTDEGDTGELFF
TGCGCCAGCACCGATGAGGGGGACACCGGGGAGCTGTTTTTT
>NA|TRBJ2-7|few|TRBV28
CASRADSHSSYEQYF
TGTGCCAGCAGGGCAGACAGCCATAGCTCCTACGAGCAGTACTTC
>NA|TRBJ2-5|NA|TRBV9
CASSVATGTMETQYF
TGTGCCAGCAGCGTAGCGACCGGGACAATGGAGACCCAGTACTTC
>TRBD1|TRBJ1-6|NA|TRBV5-4
CASSLGPGGINNSPLHF
TGTGCCAGCAGCTTGGGACCAGGGGGCATTAATAATTCACCCCTCCACTTT
>NA|TRBJ2-2|NA|TRBV27
CASRPTLTGTGELFF
TGTGCCAGCAGGCCCACCCTGACAGGAACCGGGGAGCTGTTTTTT
>NA|TRBJ2-2|once|TRBV6-5
CASTSRGTNTGELFF
TGTGCCAGCACTTCACGAGGGACGAACACCGGGGAGCTGTTTTTT
>TRBD2|TRBJ2-1|NA|TRBV5-1
CASSLKRGTANYEQFF
TGCGCCAGCAGCTTGAAGCGGGGGACGGCGAACTATGAGCAGTTCTTC
>NA|TRBJ2-7|NA|TRBV7-2
CASSLASRRDEQYF
TGTGCCAGCAGCTTAGCCAGTAGGAGGGACGAGCAGTACTTC
>NA|TRBJ1-5|NA|TRBV2
CASTGPGRGNQPQHF
TGTGCCAGCACCGGTCCCGGCAGAGGCAATCAGCCCCAGCATTTT
>TRBD1|TRBJ1-4|NA|TRBV13
CASSTRTGANEKLFF
TGTGCCAGCAGCACTAGGACAGGGGCTAATGAAAAACTGTTTTTT
>NA|TRBJ1-1|NA|TRBV28
CASSLNKNTEAFF
TGTGCCAGCAGTCTCAACAAGAACACTGAAGCTTTCTTT
>TRBD1|TRBJ1-1|NA|TRBV5-5
CASRQGADTEAFF
TGTGCCAGCAGACAGGGGGCCGACACTGAAGCTTTCTTT
>NA|TRBJ2-5|NA|TRBV6-5
CASSYSRSQETQYF
TGTGCCAGCAGTTACTCGAGATCACAAGAGACCCAGTACTTC
>NA|TRBJ2-3|NA|TRBV9
CASSGGGGLDTQYF
TGTGCCAGCTCTGGTGGGGGCGGGTTGGATACGCAGTATTTT
>NA|TRBJ2-1|NA|TRBV5-6
CASSFRTYNEQFF
TGTGCCAGCAGCTTCCGGACTTACAATGAGCAGTTCTTC
>NA|TRBJ1-2|NA|TRBV7-9
CASSIAEGRANYGYTF
TGTGCCAGCAGCATCGCTGAGGGCCGAGCTAACTATGGCTACACCTTC
>TRBD2|TRBJ2-3|NA|TRBV4-3
CASSHLTVREPDTQYF
TGCGCCAGCAGCCACCTAACTGTGCGGGAGCCCGATACGCAGTATTTT
>NA|TRBJ2-7|NA|TRBV11-1
CASSITPAYEQYF
TGTGCCAGCAGCATCACCCCGGCCTACGAGCAGTACTTC
>TRBD1|TRBJ1-6|NA|TRBV28
CASSNPGQVNSPLHF
TGTGCCAGCAGTAATCCAGGACAGGTTAATTCACCCCTCCACTTT
>TRBD2|TRBJ2-3|NA|TRBV6-2/TRBV6-3
CASSYATSGRAGLSQYF
TGTGCCAGCAGTTACGCGACTAGCGGGAGGGCAGGACTTTCGCAGTATTTT
>TRBD2|TRBJ2-7|NA|TRBV5-5
CASSETSGVSYEQYF
TGTGCCAGCAGCGAGACTAGCGGAGTCTCCTACGAGCAGTACTTC